This record concerns one T cell receptor beta chain sequence. Its antigen is still unknown. Beta-chain TCR CDR3 regions were amplified from RNA transcripts. HTBI primers primed a first-round RT-PCR, and a second-round multiplex PCR followed. One entry per CDR3 protein, called by TCRdb with MiXCR from the multiplex PCR reads. The table records about 210,000 distinct CDR3 sequences, just under 30% of them present only once. The sample originates from a study of Graves' ophthalmopathy and Graves' hyperthyroidism. Whole-study results and caveats: Blood also held most thyroid clonotypes expanded above 0.001 frequency. Ophthalmopathy progression predictions by the model showed nearly 75% specificity and 60% to 71% sensitivity. The 13-signature model separated ophthalmopathy from stable hyperthyroidism at around 90% sensitivity and about 80% specificity.

Germline values: CDR1 SGHTA, CDR2 FQGNSA. With V trimmed by 4 bases and J by 0 bases, 6 bases remained unmatched. This CDR3 region has 15 residues. PBMCs originated in 7.5 to 10 ml of fresh peripheral blood. This chain joins TRBV7-2 and TRBJ2-7; 7 positions agree with TRBD1. This receptor was identified in a man aged 45-60 years with Graves' ophthalmopathy. Sequencing used peripheral blood. The DNA of the CDR3 is TGTGCCAGCAGCTCAATGGACAGGCCCTCCTACGAGCAGTACTTC. Amino acids: CASSSMDRPSYEQYF.